The clone carrying this T cell receptor (beta chain) occurred a few times. No antigen is known for it. The time point here: patch test 3, about 24 weeks after DPC sensitization. Treatment in this sample: therapeutic diphenylcyclopropenone sensitization with weekly scalp DPC. Ahead of applying each patch test, blood was sampled. The library tagged individual cDNA molecules with unique molecular identifiers. Via MiXCR, TCRdb re-called the RACE reads, giving one row per CDR3 protein. The sample carries 80,000 to 100,000 distinct CDR3 sequences, approximately 10% recorded once. The data originate from a study of human T cells and chemical hapten exposure. Findings and caveats of the study: Alopecia affected the donors, so their immune response may differ from healthy people's. Against controls, expanded TCRs gave rise to significantly more large CDR3 similarity clusters.

The receptor comes from a woman aged 30 to 39 with alopecia areata. Some clones in this sample may be carry-over from other donors' samples. The sequenced sample was whole blood, obtained in connection with sensitization to the hapten diphenylcyclopropenone (DPC).

In DNA form, the CDR3 reads TGTGCCTGGAGGGGGACTAACACCGGGGAGCTGTTTTTT. Its protein is CAWRGTNTGELFF. The gene calls are TRBV30 and TRBJ2-2; perhaps TRBD2 as D (6 bases). The CDR3 has 13 residues. Germline CDR1 reads GTSNPN; CDR2 reads SVGIG (reference sequence). The V end lost 3 bases, the J end lost 2 bases, and 7 bases lay between the germline ends.